This T cell receptor beta chain appears in the sequencing data of a study of T cell changes during pregnancy in multiple sclerosis. Trimming removed 6 bases from V and 7 bases from J; junction bases left unmatched: 7. Germline V gene data show CDR1 as MNHEY and CDR2 as SVGAGI. CDR3 length: 15 amino acids. Profiled with immunoSEQ multiplex PCR; TCRdb holds only in-frame clones, not every one. The repertoire has 35,000 to 50,000 clones, 85% to 90% of them found once; the top ten carry 4% to 6%. The chain uses TRBV6-5 and TRBJ2-1; 12 bases map to TRBD2. This sample comprised peripheral blood, obtained in the second trimester of pregnancy. The sequence was obtained from a female donor in good health, enrolled as a control in a pregnancy study. CDR3 bases: TGTGCCAGCAGCTTTCGGCTAGCGGGAGGGAATGAGCAGTTCTTC. This codes for CASSFRLAGGNEQFF.